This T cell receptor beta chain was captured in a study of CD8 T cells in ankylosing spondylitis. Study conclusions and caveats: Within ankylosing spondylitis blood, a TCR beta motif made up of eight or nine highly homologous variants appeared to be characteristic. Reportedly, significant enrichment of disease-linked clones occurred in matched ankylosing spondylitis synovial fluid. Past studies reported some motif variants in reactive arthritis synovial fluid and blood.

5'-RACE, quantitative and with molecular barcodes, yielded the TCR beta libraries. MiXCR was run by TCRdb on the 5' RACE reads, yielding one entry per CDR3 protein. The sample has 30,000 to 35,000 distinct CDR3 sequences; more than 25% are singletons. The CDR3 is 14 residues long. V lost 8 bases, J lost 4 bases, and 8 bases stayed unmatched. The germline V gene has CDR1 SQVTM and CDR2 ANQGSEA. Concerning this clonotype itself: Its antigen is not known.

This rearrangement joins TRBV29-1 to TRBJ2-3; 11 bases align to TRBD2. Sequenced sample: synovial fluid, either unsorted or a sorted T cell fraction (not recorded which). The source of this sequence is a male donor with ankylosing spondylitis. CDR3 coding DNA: TGCAGCCCAGAAGGACTAGCGGGTTCAGATACGCAGTATTTT. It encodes CSPEGLAGSDTQYF.